This TCR beta chain was recorded in a study of T-cell memory formation after mild COVID-19. The length of the CDR3 is 14 residues. Germline CDR1 SQVTM, CDR2 ANQGSEA. The V end was cut by 6 bases, the J end by 8 bases, with 22 bases between. After 5'RACE with constant-segment primers, TCR alpha and TCR beta cDNA libraries carrying sample barcodes and UMIs were obtained. TCRdb re-derived calls from the 5' RACE reads in MiXCR, one entry per CDR3 protein. The sample has 450,000 to 650,000 distinct CDR3 sequences, 20% seen once. The sequencing sample was made of PBMCs or a T cell subset sorted from them (not recorded which). The receptor comes from an adult woman who had mild COVID-19 (a few samples of this study predate the infection). Cell type and time point are not known. The V gene is TRBV29-1, the J gene TRBJ1-2, with D possibly TRBD1 on 5 matching bases. CDR3 in amino acids: CSVGYRGGDQGYTF. Written as DNA, the CDR3 is TGCAGCGTCGGATACCGGGGGGGGGATCAGGGCTACACCTTC.